A single sample gave rise to the 20 T cell receptor beta chains below, sequenced in a study of blood T cell repertoires in COVID-19 (dated by TCRdb to 2020 to 2021). The method was the immunoSEQ multiplex PCR assay. The table comes from immuneACCESS by way of TCRdb, which keeps in-frame sequences with V and J called. Part of the clones is missing from these tables; in studies checked, under half for an unresolved V gene and the rest for unknown reasons. The sample yields approximately 26,000 clones; 70% to 85% were counted once. The ten largest make up about 2% of the sample. The sequenced sample consisted of peripheral blood. These TCRs come from a man aged 80 or over with active or convalescent COVID-19.

The gene calls are TRBV28 and TRBJ1-1, with 7 bases aligning to TRBD1. This CDR3 comprises 15 residues. From germline, CDR1 is MDHEN and CDR2 SYDVKM. Trimming at V came to 5 bases and at J to 0 bases, leaving 6 bases not matched to a gene. The CDR3: CASSRQTGLNTEAFF. The CDR3 DNA reads as TGTGCCAGCAGTCGACAGACAGGGCTGAACACTGAAGCTTTCTTT. The whole variable domain, filled in from reference TRBV28 and TRBJ1-1, reads DVKVTQSSRYLVKRTGEKVFLECVQDMDHENMFWYRQDPGLGLRLIYFSYDVKMKEKGDIPEGYSVSREKKERFSLILESASTNQTSMYLCASSRQTGLNTEAFFGQGTRLTVV.

The chain uses TRBV6-5 and TRBJ2-7, with D unclear. CDR3 length: 15 residues. Looked up from germline, CDR1 is MNHEY and CDR2 is SVGAGI. Trimming shortened V by 6 bases and J by 2 bases, and 17 bases separated the two germline ends. The DNA for the CDR3 is TGTGCCAGCAGCCTCAGCCCTCGAGGTCCCTACGAGCAGTACTTC. This codes for CASSLSPRGPYEQYF.

The J gene is TRBJ1-4, the V gene TRBV15, with D uncertain. Germline V lookup: CDR1 LNHNV, CDR2 YYDKDF (reference sequence). V shed 1 base and J shed 4 bases, with 7 bases lying between them. The CDR3 totals 14 residues. CDR3 DNA: TGTGCCACCAGCAGAGGGGCGAATAATGAAAAACTGTTTTTT. Translated, it gives CATSRGANNEKLFF.

The CDR3 DNA follows: TGTGCCAGCAGCTTGGGCCAGAGCGGAGAGACCCAGTACTTC. Its translation is CASSLGQSGETQYF. The gene calls are TRBV5-4 and TRBJ2-5; a possible D gene is TRBD2 (5 bases). Germline V gene lookup returns CDR1 SGHNT and CDR2 YYREEE (reference sequence). The germline V and J ends were trimmed by 0 bases and 4 bases, with 10 bases remaining between them. This CDR3 has 14 amino acids.

The chain links TRBV6-5 to TRBJ1-2, with 7 bases identical to TRBD1. CDR1 MNHEY and CDR2 SVGAGI come from the germline V gene. There are 11 residues in the CDR3. The CDR3 DNA sequence: TGTGGGGCAGGGGGGTCCTATGGCTACACCTTC. Its translation: CGAGGSYGYTF.

The chain couples TRBV19 to TRBJ1-2, with D tentatively TRBD1 (6 bases). This CDR3 spans 15 amino acids. Germline CDR1 is LNHDA and CDR2 is SQIVND (reference sequence). The V and J ends lost 3 bases and 6 bases respectively, with 17 bases between them. The CDR3 DNA is TGTGCCAGTAGTATGATTTACGGGACAAAGAATGGCTACACCTTC. Translating gives CASSMIYGTKNGYTF.

V and J are TRBV24-1 and TRBJ1-4; 7 bases line up with TRBD1. This CDR3 is 15 amino acids long. Germline CDR1 and CDR2: KGHDR and SFDVKD. V was clipped by 4 bases and J by 7 bases; unmatched bases: 8. The CDR3 region has the DNA TGTGCCACCAGTGAAAGACAGGGCGGAACTGAAAAACTGTTTTTT. Translated: CATSERQGGTEKLFF.

This clone was counted between two and nine times. V gene TRBV6-6 combines with J gene TRBJ2-2; 12 nucleotides agree with TRBD2. CDR3 length equals 17 residues. CDR1 MNHNY and CDR2 SVGAGI come from the germline V gene (reference sequence). After removal of 5 bases from V and 7 bases from J, the junction contained 11 bases not matched to a gene. The CDR3, as DNA: TGTGCCAGCAGTCCCCTACTAGCGGGGGGTGCCTACGGGGAGCTGTTTTTT. Protein product: CASSPLLAGGAYGELFF.

V is TRBV29-1 and J is TRBJ2-3; 7 bases line up with TRBD1. This CDR3 is built from 14 residues. The germline V gene encodes CDR1 SQVTM and CDR2 ANQGSEA. Trimming cost V 5 bases and J 5 bases; bases outside gene matches: 10. CDR3 region: CSVSTGERGDTQYF. The CDR3 DNA reads as TGCAGCGTTTCAACAGGGGAGAGGGGAGATACGCAGTATTTT.

The chain has TRBV5-6 and TRBJ1-1, with D hard to call. The CDR3 contains 14 residues. Trimming took 4 bases from V and 1 from J, leaving 11 bases between them. Germline V gene sequence: CDR1 SGHDT, CDR2 YYEEEE. CDR3 in amino acids: CASSRGMGNTEAFF. CDR3 in DNA: TGTGCCAGCAGCCGAGGAATGGGGAACACTGAAGCTTTCTTT.

This chain joins TRBV29-1 and TRBJ2-5; TRBD2 matches 10 bases. This CDR3 spans 13 amino acids. V lost 3 bases, J lost 5 bases, and 3 bases stayed unmatched. Germline CDR1 and CDR2: SQVTM and ANQGSEA. The CDR3 loop reads CSVEGLATETQYF. The CDR3 coding sequence is TGCAGCGTTGAGGGACTAGCGACTGAGACCCAGTACTTC.

CDR3 bases: TGTGCCACCAGTGATTCCTCCCTGGGACGCGGGATGACAGATACGCAGTATTTT. It is translated as CATSDSSLGRGMTDTQYF. This sequence joins TRBV24-1 and TRBJ2-3, with D possibly being TRBD2 (6 bases). Trimming took off 2 bases at V and 3 bases at J, with 20 bases between the two ends. The germline V gene encodes CDR1 KGHDR and CDR2 SFDVKD. CDR3 length: 18 amino acids.

This clone was recorded once. The V gene is TRBV6-6, the J gene TRBJ1-6; TRBD1 matches at 11 bases. Looked up from germline, CDR1 is MNHNY and CDR2 is SVGAGI (reference sequence). With V trimmed by 7 bases and J by 10 bases, 6 bases remained unmatched. CDR3 length: 14 amino acids. The CDR3 loop is CASIVGTGGSPLHF. DNA for the CDR3: TGTGCCAGCATAGTCGGGACAGGGGGATCACCCCTCCACTTT.

This chain links TRBV28 with TRBJ2-3; 9 nucleotides match TRBD2. V gave up 6 bases and J gave up 5 bases; unmatched junction bases: 6. The CDR3 sequence is 14 residues long. Germline values: CDR1 MDHEN, CDR2 SYDVKM. In nucleotides, the CDR3 is TGTGCCAGCAGCCGCGGGGGGGCCGAAGATACGCAGTATTTT. Its protein is CASSRGGAEDTQYF.

The V and J genes are TRBV19 and TRBJ1-5; D may be TRBD1 (5 bases). Germline lookup yields CDR1 LNHDA and CDR2 SQIVND (reference sequence). Trimming cost V 2 bases and J 2 bases, with 16 bases left between them. The CDR3 sequence is 17 residues long. The CDR3 DNA is TGTGCCAGTAGTATAAGAACGGCAACAGGCCGCAATCAGCCCCAGCATTTT. It codes for CASSIRTATGRNQPQHF.

V is TRBV5-1 and J is TRBJ1-1, with TRBD1 matching 8 bases. The CDR3 has 16 amino acids. V was pared by 4 bases and J by 1 base, with 9 bases of the junction left unmatched. Germline V gives CDR1 SGHRS, CDR2 YFSETQ. Written as DNA, the CDR3 is TGCGCCAGCAGCAGGACAGGGACAAGGGGGAACACTGAAGCTTTCTTT. Translated: CASSRTGTRGNTEAFF.

V and J are TRBV18 and TRBJ1-4; the D gene is possibly TRBD1 (5 bases). Germline CDR1 and CDR2: KGHSH and LQKENI. V was pared by 6 bases and J by 8 bases, with 22 bases between. This CDR3 has 16 amino acids. As DNA, the CDR3 is TGTGCCAGCTCTCTCTCCGCTCCGGGGGGAAGCGAAAAACTGTTTTTT. Residues: CASSLSAPGGSEKLFF.

The J gene is TRBJ2-3, the V gene TRBV6-5, with 8 positions matching TRBD2. The CDR3 runs to 15 residues. Germline CDR1 reads MNHEY; CDR2 reads SVGAGI. The V and J ends lost 6 bases and 3 bases, in that order; junction bases with no gene match: 8. CDR3 nucleotides: TGTGCCAGCAGCTTACATCGGGGGGGAACAGATACGCAGTATTTT. As protein: CASSLHRGGTDTQYF.

The V gene is TRBV18, the J gene TRBJ1-2, with 7 nucleotides matching TRBD1. Germline V gives CDR1 KGHSH, CDR2 LQKENI. The CDR3 sequence is 13 residues long. The ends lost 3 bases at V and 8 bases at J; junction bases unmatched: 6. The CDR3 DNA is TGTGCCAGCTCACCCACAGGGGACCGGGGCTACACCTTC. It yields the protein CASSPTGDRGYTF. Looking up the rest from reference TRBV18 and TRBJ1-2 gives the full variable domain: NAGVMQNPRHLVRRRGQEARLRCSPMKGHSHVYWYRQLPEEGLKFMVYLQKENIIDESGMPKERFSAEFPKEGPSILRIQQVVRGDSAAYFCASSPTGDRGYTFGSGTRLTVV.

The V call is TRBV7-2, the J call TRBJ2-5; weak D call: TRBD2 (5 bases). This CDR3 is 14 amino acids long. The V end lost 5 bases, the J end lost 5 bases, and 15 bases lay between the germline ends. Germline assignment: CDR1 SGHTA and CDR2 FQGNSA. The CDR3 protein is CASSAPPGGETQYF. DNA for the CDR3: TGTGCCAGCAGCGCCCCCCCCGGCGGGGAGACCCAGTACTTC.